This TCR beta chain was sequenced during a study of blood T cell repertoires in COVID-19. Study at large: Acute and convalescent COVID-19 specimens originated in the United States, Italy and Spain.

The table came from immunoSEQ multiplex PCR; TCRdb's copy has only in-frame clones and leaves some out. The table includes 120,000 to 150,000 clones, roughly 84% detected once. Participants' own reports of clinical history determined their cohort assignment. Germline lookup yields CDR1 MNHEY and CDR2 SMNVEV (reference sequence). The CDR3 sequence is 15 residues long. V shed 0 bases and J 2 bases; nucleotides not matched to a gene: 2. This TCR derives from a woman aged 50 to 60 who had been exposed to COVID-19. Source material: PBMCs or T cells enriched from blood (not recorded which). The chain recombines TRBV27 with TRBJ1-2, with TRBD1 identical over 8 bases. CDR3 DNA sequence: TGTGCCAGCAGTTTATCGACAGGGGTCAACTATGGCTACACCTTC. Its protein is CASSLSTGVNYGYTF.